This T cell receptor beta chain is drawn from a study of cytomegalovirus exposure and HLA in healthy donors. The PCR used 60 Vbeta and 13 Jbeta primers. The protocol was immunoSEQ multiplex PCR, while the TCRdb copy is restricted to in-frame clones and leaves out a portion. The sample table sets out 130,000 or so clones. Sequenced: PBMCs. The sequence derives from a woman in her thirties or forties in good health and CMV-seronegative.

CDR3: CASSVTGLQGYTF. Written as DNA, the CDR3 is TGTGCCAGCAGTGTTACAGGGTTGCAAGGCTACACCTTC. This chain connects TRBV2 to TRBJ1-2; the D gene is possibly TRBD1 (6 bases). Trimming pared 4 bases from V and 8 bases from J, leaving 14 bases between. Germline values: CDR1 SNHLY, CDR2 FYNNEI. This CDR3 region has 13 residues.